This is a list of T cell receptor beta chains from one sample in a study of identical twins. Each CDR3 protein is one row after TCRdb ran MiXCR on the 5' RACE reads. The sample gives around 220,000 distinct CDR3 sequences, 10% to 13% of which show up once; 9% to 10% is in the top ten. The specimen was memory T cells sorted from blood. The receptors stem from a man aged 50 to 60 in good health. The conserved cysteine and the conserved F or W are not part of the CDR3 here. Each record gives: clone size, V gene, J gene, CDR3 protein. Clone size is stated in some rows and not others, as once, few, many or a class when expanded.

clone_size: .; v_call: TRBV7-8; j_call: TRBJ2-4; cdr3_aa: ASSLDSGRNIQY
clone_size: .; v_call: TRBV28; j_call: TRBJ2-7; cdr3_aa: ASGGTGREQY
clone_size: .; v_call: TRBV20-1; j_call: TRBJ2-2; cdr3_aa: SALPSGAIGELF
clone_size: many; v_call: TRBV5-1; j_call: TRBJ1-2; cdr3_aa: ASSFDSGGYGYT
clone_size: few; v_call: TRBV5-1; j_call: TRBJ2-2; cdr3_aa: ASSPWTEHTGELF
clone_size: .; v_call: TRBV6-5; j_call: TRBJ2-1; cdr3_aa: ASSYVSTSGGPYNEQF
clone_size: .; v_call: TRBV6-1; j_call: TRBJ2-7; cdr3_aa: ASSALQSYYEQY
clone_size: .; v_call: TRBV11-2; j_call: TRBJ2-1; cdr3_aa: ASSSPQGLRQF
clone_size: .; v_call: TRBV5-1; j_call: TRBJ2-1; cdr3_aa: ASSGGSLHNEQF
clone_size: .; v_call: TRBV7-9; j_call: TRBJ2-5; cdr3_aa: ANGPQETQY
clone_size: few; v_call: TRBV4-1; j_call: TRBJ2-5; cdr3_aa: ASSQAQGEETQY
clone_size: few; v_call: TRBV7-8; j_call: TRBJ1-4; cdr3_aa: ASSLTGNSEKLF
clone_size: few; v_call: TRBV29-1; j_call: TRBJ2-7; cdr3_aa: SVEGQAYEQY
clone_size: few; v_call: TRBV20-1; j_call: TRBJ2-7; cdr3_aa: SVGSGRYEQY
clone_size: many; v_call: TRBV29-1; j_call: TRBJ2-1; cdr3_aa: SVGEGNEQF